The clone carrying this TCR beta chain was counted once. This record belongs to a study of cytomegalovirus exposure and HLA in healthy donors. With 4 bases clipped from V and 0 bases from J, the junction kept 7 bases outside the gene matches. CDR1 and CDR2 from the germline V gene are SGDLS and YYNGEE. The CDR3 runs to 16 residues. The PCR made use of 60 Vbeta and 13 Jbeta primers. Profiled with immunoSEQ multiplex PCR; TCRdb holds only in-frame clones, not every one. In the table there are under 150,000 clones, 60% to 80% of which are singletons. Sequencing was carried out using PBMCs. The chain has TRBV9 and TRBJ2-3, with 8 nucleotides matching TRBD2. This clonotype was obtained from a man aged 50 to 60 in good health and CMV-seronegative. The CDR3 here is CASSSRGGISTDTQYF. CDR3 DNA sequence: TGTGCCAGCAGCTCTCGGGGGGGGATTAGCACAGATACGCAGTATTTT.